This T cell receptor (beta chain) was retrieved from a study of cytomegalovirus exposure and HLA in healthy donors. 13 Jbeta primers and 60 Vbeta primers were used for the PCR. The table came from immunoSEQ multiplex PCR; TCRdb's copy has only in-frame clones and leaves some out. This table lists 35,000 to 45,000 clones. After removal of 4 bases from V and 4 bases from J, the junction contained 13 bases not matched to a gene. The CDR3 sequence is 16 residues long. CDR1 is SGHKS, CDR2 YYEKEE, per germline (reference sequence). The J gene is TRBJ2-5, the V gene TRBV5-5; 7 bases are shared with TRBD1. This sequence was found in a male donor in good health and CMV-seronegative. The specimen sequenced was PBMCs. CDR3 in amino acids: CASSPVAGGARETQYF. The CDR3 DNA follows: TGTGCCAGCAGCCCAGTGGCAGGGGGAGCACGAGAGACCCAGTACTTC.